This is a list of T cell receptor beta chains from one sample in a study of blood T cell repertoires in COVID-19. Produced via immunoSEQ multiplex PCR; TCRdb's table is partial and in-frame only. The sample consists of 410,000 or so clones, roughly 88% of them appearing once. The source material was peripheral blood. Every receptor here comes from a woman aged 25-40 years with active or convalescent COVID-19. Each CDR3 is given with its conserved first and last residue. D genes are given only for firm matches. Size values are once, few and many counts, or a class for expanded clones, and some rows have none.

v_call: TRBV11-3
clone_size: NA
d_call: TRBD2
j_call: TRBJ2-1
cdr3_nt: TGTGCCAGCAGCGCCGCCGGGACTATCTCCTACAATGAGCAGTTCTTC
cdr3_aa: CASSAAGTISYNEQFF

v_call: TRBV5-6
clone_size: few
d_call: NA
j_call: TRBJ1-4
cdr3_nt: TGTGCCAGCAGCTTGGGGCAGGGAACTTATAATGAAAAACTGTTTTTT
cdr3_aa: CASSLGQGTYNEKLFF

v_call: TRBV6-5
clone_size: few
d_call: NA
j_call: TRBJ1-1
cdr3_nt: TGTGCCAGCAGTCCAAACCCTACAGGGATCACTGAAGCTTTCTTT
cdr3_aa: CASSPNPTGITEAFF

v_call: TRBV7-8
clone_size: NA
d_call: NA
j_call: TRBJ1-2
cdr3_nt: TGTGCCAGCAGCTTAGTTACAGGCCCTAACTATGGCTACACCTTC
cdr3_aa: CASSLVTGPNYGYTF

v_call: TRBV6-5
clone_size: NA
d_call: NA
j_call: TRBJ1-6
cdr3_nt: TGTGCCAGCAGTTTGGTGGGAGGGGATTCACCCCTCCACTTT
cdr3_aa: CASSLVGGDSPLHF

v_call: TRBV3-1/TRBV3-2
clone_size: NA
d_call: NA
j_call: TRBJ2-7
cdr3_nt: NA
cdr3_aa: CASSPRVASGSEYF

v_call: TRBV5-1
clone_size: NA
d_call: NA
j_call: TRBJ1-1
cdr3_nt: TGCGCCAGCAGCTCCCCCGCGGGGGGCGAGTCTGAAGCTTTCTTT
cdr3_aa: CASSSPAGGESEAFF

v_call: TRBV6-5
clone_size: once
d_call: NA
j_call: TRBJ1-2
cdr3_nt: TGTGCCAGCAGTTCCGAGTGGCAGGGCTATGGCTACACCTTC
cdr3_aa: CASSSEWQGYGYTF

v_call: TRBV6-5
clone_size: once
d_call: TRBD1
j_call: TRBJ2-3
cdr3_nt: TGTGCCAGCAGTTCGGGACAGGGTCTTGGGGCAGATACGCAGTATTTT
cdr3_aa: CASSSGQGLGADTQYF

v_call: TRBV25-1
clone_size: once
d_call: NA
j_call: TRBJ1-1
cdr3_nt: TGTGCCAGCAGAAAGGGGTGGATTGACGAAGCTTTCTTT
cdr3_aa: CASRKGWIDEAFF

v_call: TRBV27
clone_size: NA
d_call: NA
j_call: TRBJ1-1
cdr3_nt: TGTGCCAGCAGTTTATTCCGGGGGACTGAAGCTTTCTTT
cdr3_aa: CASSLFRGTEAFF

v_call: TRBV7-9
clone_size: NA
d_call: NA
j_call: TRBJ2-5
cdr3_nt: TGTGCCAGCAGCCAGGATGGGGGGCAAGAGACCCAGTACTTC
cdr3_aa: CASSQDGGQETQYF

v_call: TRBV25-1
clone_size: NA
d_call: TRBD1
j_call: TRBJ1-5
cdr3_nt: TGTGCCAGCAGTGATCCGACAGGGACTCAGCCCCAGCATTTT
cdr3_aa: CASSDPTGTQPQHF

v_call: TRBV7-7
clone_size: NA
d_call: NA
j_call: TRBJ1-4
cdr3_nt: TGTGCCAGCAGCTTAGGGTTCCCAGGGAATGGGGAAAAACTGTTTTTT
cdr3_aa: CASSLGFPGNGEKLFF

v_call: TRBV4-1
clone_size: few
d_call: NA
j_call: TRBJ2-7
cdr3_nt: TGCGCCAGCAGCTCCCTCGACTATCCCAGCCCCTACTCCTACGAGCAGTACTTC
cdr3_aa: CASSSLDYPSPYSYEQYF

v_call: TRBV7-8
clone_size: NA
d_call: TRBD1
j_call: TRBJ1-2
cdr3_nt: TGTGCCAGCAGCTCAAGGGACAGGGGGCGCGGCTATGGCTACACCTTC
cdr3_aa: CASSSRDRGRGYGYTF